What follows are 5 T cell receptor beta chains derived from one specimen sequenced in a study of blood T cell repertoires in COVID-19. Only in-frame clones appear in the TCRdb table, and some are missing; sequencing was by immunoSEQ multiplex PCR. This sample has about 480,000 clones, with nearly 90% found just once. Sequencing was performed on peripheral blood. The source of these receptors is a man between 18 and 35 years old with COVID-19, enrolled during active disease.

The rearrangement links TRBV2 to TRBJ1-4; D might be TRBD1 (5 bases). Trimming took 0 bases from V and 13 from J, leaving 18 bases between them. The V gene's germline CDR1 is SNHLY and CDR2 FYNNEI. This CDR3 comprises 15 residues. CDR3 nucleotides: TGTGCCAGCAGTGAAGCGCTGGTGGTGTCTCAGGGACTGTTTTTT. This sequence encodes CASSEALVVSQGLFF.

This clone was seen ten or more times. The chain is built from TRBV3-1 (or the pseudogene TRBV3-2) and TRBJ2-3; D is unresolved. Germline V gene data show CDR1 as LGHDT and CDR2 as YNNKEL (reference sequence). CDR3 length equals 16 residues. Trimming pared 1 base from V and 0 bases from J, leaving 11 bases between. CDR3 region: CASSQGDHSSTDTQYF. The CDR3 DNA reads TGTGCCAGCAGCCAAGGAGATCATTCGAGCACAGATACGCAGTATTTT.

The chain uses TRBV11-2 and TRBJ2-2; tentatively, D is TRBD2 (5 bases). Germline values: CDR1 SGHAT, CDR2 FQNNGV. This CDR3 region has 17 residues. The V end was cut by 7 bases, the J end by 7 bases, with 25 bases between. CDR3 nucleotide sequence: TGTGCCAGCACCCCGGTCGTAGGACTCGGGAACGTCGGGGAGCTGTTTTTT. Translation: CASTPVVGLGNVGELFF.

The CDR3, as DNA: TGTGCCAGTAGTACCCGAGGTTCCACAGATACGCAGTATTTT. Translated: CASSTRGSTDTQYF. This chain uses TRBV19 with TRBJ2-3; the D is unclear. Trimming pared 4 bases from V and 2 bases from J, leaving 10 bases between. Germline assignment: CDR1 LNHDA and CDR2 SQIVND (reference sequence). The CDR3 consists of 14 residues.

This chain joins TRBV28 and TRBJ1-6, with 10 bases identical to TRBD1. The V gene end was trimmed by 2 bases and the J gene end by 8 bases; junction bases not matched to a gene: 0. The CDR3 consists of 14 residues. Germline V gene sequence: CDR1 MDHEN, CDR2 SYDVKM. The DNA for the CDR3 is TGTGCCAGCAGTTTAGGGACAGGGGATTCACCCCTCCACTTT. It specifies CASSLGTGDSPLHF.